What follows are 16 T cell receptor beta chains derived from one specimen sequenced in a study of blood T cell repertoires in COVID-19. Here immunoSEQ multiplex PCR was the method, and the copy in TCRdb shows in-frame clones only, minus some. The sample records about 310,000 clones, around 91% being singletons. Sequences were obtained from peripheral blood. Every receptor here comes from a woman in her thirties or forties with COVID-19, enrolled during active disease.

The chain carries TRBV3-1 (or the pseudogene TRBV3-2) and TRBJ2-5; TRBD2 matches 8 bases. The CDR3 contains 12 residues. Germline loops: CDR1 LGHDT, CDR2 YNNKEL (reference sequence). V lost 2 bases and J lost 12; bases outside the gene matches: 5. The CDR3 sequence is CASSQNSGTKYF. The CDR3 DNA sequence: TGTGCCAGCAGCCAAAATAGCGGGACTAAGTACTTC.

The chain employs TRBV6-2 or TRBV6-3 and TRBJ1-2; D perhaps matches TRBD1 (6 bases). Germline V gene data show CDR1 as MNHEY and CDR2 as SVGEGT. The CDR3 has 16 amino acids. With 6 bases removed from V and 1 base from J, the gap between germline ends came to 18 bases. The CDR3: CASSPWTADVNYGYTF. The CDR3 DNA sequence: TGTGCCAGCAGCCCATGGACAGCCGACGTTAACTATGGCTACACCTTC.

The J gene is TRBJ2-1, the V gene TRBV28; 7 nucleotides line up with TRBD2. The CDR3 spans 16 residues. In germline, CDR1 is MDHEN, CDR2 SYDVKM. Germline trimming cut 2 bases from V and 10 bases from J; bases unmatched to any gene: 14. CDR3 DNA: TGTGCCAGCAGTTTAAGCGCTAGCGGCCCCACGGGGGAGCAGTTCTTC. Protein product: CASSLSASGPTGEQFF. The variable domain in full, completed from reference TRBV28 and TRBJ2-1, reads DVKVTQSSRYLVKRTGEKVFLECVQDMDHENMFWYRQDPGLGLRLIYFSYDVKMKEKGDIPEGYSVSREKKERFSLILESASTNQTSMYLCASSLSASGPTGEQFFGPGTRLTVL.

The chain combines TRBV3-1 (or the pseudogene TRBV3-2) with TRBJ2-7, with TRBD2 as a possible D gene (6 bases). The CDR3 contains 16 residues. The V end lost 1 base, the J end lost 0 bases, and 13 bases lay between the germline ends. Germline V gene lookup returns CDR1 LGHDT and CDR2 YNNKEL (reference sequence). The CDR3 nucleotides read TGTGCCAGCAGCCAAGTTCCCGGGACTGGCTCCTACGAGCAGTACTTC. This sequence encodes CASSQVPGTGSYEQYF.

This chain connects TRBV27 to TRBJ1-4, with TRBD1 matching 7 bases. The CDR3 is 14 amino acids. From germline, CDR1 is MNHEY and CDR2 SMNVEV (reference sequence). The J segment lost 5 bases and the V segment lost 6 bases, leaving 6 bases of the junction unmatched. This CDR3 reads CASSWGQPNEKLFF. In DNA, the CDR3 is TGTGCCAGCAGCTGGGGACAGCCAAATGAAAAACTGTTTTTT.

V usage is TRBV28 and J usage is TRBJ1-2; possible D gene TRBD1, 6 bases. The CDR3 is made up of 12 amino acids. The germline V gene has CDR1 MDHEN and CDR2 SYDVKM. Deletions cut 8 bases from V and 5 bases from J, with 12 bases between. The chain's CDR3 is CASGGAGYGYTF. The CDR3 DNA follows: TGTGCCAGCGGGGGCGCCGGGTATGGCTACACCTTC.

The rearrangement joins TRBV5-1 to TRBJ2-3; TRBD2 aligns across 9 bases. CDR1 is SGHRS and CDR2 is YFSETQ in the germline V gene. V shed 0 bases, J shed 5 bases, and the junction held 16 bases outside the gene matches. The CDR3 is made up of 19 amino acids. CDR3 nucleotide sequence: TGCGCCAGCAGCTTGGATGGCTTCAGCGGGGGGTCCTGGGGAGATACGCAGTATTTT. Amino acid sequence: CASSLDGFSGGSWGDTQYF.

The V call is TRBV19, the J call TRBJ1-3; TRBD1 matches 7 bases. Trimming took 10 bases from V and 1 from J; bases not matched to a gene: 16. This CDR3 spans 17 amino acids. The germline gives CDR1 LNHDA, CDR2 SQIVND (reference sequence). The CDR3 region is CATSKLQGRGSGNTIYF. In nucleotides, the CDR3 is TGTGCCACATCCAAATTACAGGGGAGAGGGTCTGGAAACACCATATATTTT.

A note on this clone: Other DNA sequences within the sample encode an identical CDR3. The CDR3 DNA is TGTGCCAGCAGTTTAGGGCAGAACACTGAAGCTTTCTTT. Translation gives CASSLGQNTEAFF. V gene TRBV12-3 or TRBV12-4 combines with J gene TRBJ1-1; D ambiguous. Trimming cost V 1 base and J 1 base, with 4 bases left between them. The CDR3 is made up of 13 amino acids.

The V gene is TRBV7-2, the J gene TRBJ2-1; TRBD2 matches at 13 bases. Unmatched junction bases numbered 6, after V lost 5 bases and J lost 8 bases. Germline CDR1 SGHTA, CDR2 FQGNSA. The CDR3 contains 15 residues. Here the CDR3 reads CASSVTSGRSHEQFF. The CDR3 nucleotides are TGTGCCAGCAGCGTGACTAGCGGGAGGTCTCATGAGCAGTTCTTC.

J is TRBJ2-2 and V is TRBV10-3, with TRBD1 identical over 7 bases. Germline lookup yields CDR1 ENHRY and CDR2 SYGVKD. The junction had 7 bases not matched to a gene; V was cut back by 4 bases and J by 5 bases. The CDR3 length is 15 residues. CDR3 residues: CAISGGGFGTGELFF. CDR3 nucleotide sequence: TGTGCCATCAGTGGAGGGGGCTTTGGGACCGGGGAGCTGTTTTTT.

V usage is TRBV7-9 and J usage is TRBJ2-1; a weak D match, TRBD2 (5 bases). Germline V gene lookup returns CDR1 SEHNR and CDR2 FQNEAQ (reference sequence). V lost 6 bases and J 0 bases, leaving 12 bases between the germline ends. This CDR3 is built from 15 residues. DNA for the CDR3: TGTGCCAGCAGGGACTCTCAAAGCTCCTACAATGAGCAGTTCTTC. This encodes CASRDSQSSYNEQFF.

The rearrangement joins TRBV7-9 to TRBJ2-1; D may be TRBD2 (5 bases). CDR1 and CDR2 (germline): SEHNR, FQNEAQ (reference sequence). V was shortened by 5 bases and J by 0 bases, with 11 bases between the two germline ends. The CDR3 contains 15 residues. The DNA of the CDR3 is TGTGCCAGCAGCCAGCGGACCCGCTCCTACAATGAGCAGTTCTTC. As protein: CASSQRTRSYNEQFF.

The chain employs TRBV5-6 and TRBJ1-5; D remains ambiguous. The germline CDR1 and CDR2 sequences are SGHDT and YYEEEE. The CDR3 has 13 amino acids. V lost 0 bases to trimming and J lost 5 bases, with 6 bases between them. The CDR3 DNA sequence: TGTGCCAGCAGCTTGGTGGGCGATCAGCCCCAGCATTTT. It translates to CASSLVGDQPQHF.

In nucleotides, the CDR3 is TGTGCCAGTAGTACCCCCGGACAGCAAGATACGCAGTATTTT. This gives the protein CASSTPGQQDTQYF. The chain recombines TRBV19 with TRBJ2-3, with a tentative D call TRBD1 (6 bases). Germline assignment: CDR1 LNHDA and CDR2 SQIVND (reference sequence). The CDR3 extends over 14 amino acids. V lost 4 bases, J lost 5 bases, and 13 bases lay in between.

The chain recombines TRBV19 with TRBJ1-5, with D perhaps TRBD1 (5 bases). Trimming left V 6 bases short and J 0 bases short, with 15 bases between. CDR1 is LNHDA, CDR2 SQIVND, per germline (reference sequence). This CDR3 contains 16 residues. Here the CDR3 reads CASRRQSVYSNQPQHF. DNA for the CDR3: TGTGCCAGTAGGAGACAGAGCGTTTATAGCAATCAGCCCCAGCATTTT. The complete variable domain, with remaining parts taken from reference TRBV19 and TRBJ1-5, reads DGGITQSPKYLFRKEGQNVTLSCEQNLNHDAMYWYRQDPGQGLRLIYYSQIVNDFQKGDIAEGYSVSREKKESFPLTVTSAQKNPTAFYLCASRRQSVYSNQPQHFGDGTRLSIL.